The clone carrying this T cell receptor beta chain has just a few counts. Its antigen is currently unknown. One end of the junction is discordant with germline, which a read error may explain. Together with a sample-barcoded 5' primer, a J-beta primer mix was included in a second PCR lasting 7 to 11 cycles. The authors tagged each cDNA molecule using a template-switch adaptor with 12 random nucleotides. Using its own MiXCR run on the 5' RACE reads, TCRdb lists one record per CDR3 protein. This sample has about 810,000 distinct CDR3 sequences; under 40% occur once, and the top ten carry 10% to 15%. It was approximately 9 milliliters of peripheral blood that were drawn from each donor. They isolated at least 6 million PBMCs from each sample. The sample is drawn from a study of blood T cells in healthy people across ages. Study-level points and caveats: Donor CMV infection status was unknown, possibly confounding age-related changes in expanded clonotypes.

This CDR3 has 13 residues. CDR1 and CDR2 from the germline V gene are DFQATT and SNEGSKA (reference sequence). Sample: blood. The rearrangement uses TRBV20-1 and TRBJ1-1; D is perhaps TRBD1 (6 bases). The receptor comes from a man aged 18 to 35 in good health. The CDR3 reads CSARSAGGTEVFF. In nucleotides, the CDR3 is TGCAGTGCTAGATCAGCCGGGGGCACTGAAGTTTTCTTT.